The sequence of this TCR beta chain was determined in a study of blood T cells in healthy people across ages (dated by TCRdb to about 2015). About the investigation overall: In model experiments, roughly one uniquely barcoded TCR beta cDNA molecule per two T cells was captured by template switching. Age-related changes in TCR beta repertoire diversity were measured in the study by deep sequencing normalized with unique cDNA molecular identifiers. Four age groups were formed from the donors: young (average roughly 15 years), middle-aged (less than 40), aged (about 62) and long-lived (less than 85). To avoid experimental bias, donors of different ages were spread randomly across the sequencing lanes. Using the same blood draw, the study looked at two additional independent replicas of 1 million unique cDNA reads for two donors, one aged 18 to 30 and the other aged 80 or older.

Its CDR3 holds 14 amino acids, cysteine through phenylalanine. Of all the DNA, just the CDR3 is kept, 42 bases in frame from base 1. The junction carries 12 bases between V and J, which are trimmed by 5 bases and 1 base respectively. CDR1 and CDR2 are read off the germline V gene (reference sequence) as SEHNR and FQNEAQ. Donors were a few dozen systemically healthy Caucasian individuals from Russia aged roughly 6 to 90 years. Each donor gave 9.5 to 10 milliliters of peripheral blood, drawn into EDTA-treated Vacutainer tubes. PBMCs were isolated by Ficoll-Paque density-gradient centrifugation, with at least 7 million obtained per sample. Total RNA was extracted from PBMCs with Trizol reagent, with at least 5.5 micrograms obtained per sample. For every donor, an aliquot of PBMCs went through flow cytometry to measure the percentages of naive CD45RAhigh/CD27high T cells. Overall results and qualifications from the work: A strong correlation was found between observed TCR beta diversity and the percentage of naive T cells measured by flow cytometry. Donor CMV infection status was unknown, potentially confounding age-related changes in expanded clonotypes. As age increased, observed TCR beta diversity per million T cells dropped in a roughly linear way, and a significant reduction was already evident by age about 36. Estimates of total diversity based on one million sequenced T cells were considered lower bounds and underestimates. Since profiling was done on bulk unsorted PBMCs, naive and antigen-experienced compartments could not be conclusively compared. The long-lived group showed more naive CD4+ T cells, fewer expanded clones and increased TCR diversity than the aged group, suggesting age selection.

The library was generated by 5' RACE. Sequencing relied on an Illumina HiSeq 2500. A second PCR of roughly 7 to 11 cycles was performed with a sample-barcoded 5' primer and a J-beta primer mix. A unique molecular identifier was introduced onto each TCR beta cDNA molecule by a template-switch 5' adaptor carrying 12 random nucleotides. Each sample yielded at least 2.5 million CDR3-containing paired-end reads. First-strand cDNA synthesis was performed from all RNA using the Mint cDNA synthesis kit, with priming by a TRBC-specific oligonucleotide. After uracil-DNA glycosylase treatment, a first 18-cycle PCR used universal primers M1SS and BC2_uni_R on all cDNA. On the study's bioinformatics: For normalization, 1 million high-quality reads were randomly selected from each sample, with every read carrying a distinct molecular identifier. Instead of being binned into consensus sequences, reads with shared molecular identifiers were discarded. MiTCR, run with a Q25 quality threshold and the strictest error-elimination algorithm, handled CDR3 identification, clonotype clustering and error correction. A nonparametric unseen species model with Euler transformation was used to estimate a lower bound on total TCR beta diversity. TCRdb applied fastp at Q25 and MiXCR to the public reads, then kept only in-frame beta chains. Each CDR3 protein gets just one entry, which takes the most common genes and DNA from the rows behind it. The V and J calls shown here were made by TCRdb, not taken from the authors' results. The sample has 1.4 million to 1.5 million distinct CDR3 sequences on record, around two fifths of them singletons. The biggest ten clones account for less than 8% of the sample.

This clonotype came up a few times. The target of this receptor is not known. No much larger clone exists at a distance of one base, and base qualities are not known. The specimen sequenced was blood. The rearrangement combines TRBV7-9 with TRBJ2-7; the D gene could be either TRBD1 or TRBD2, each agreeing at 5 bases. The clonotype comes from a young woman in good health. The CDR3 region reads CASSHTGQSYEQYF. The sequence in DNA is TGTGCCAGCAGCCATACGGGGCAGTCCTACGAGCAGTACTTC.